The 15 T cell receptor beta chains listed next were all sequenced from one sample in a study of monozygotic twins with inflammatory bowel disease. One entry per CDR3 protein, without DNA, is what TCRdb gives after re-calling the 5' RACE reads. The listing records 150,000 to 200,000 distinct CDR3 sequences. The sample was blood. Receptors originate from a human donor with ulcerative colitis or Crohn's disease, or a healthy co-twin of an affected twin (not recorded which).

V is TRBV20-1 and J is TRBJ2-2. This CDR3 region has 16 residues. Germline V gives CDR1 DFQATT, CDR2 SNEGSKA (reference sequence). CDR3 protein: CSARDPQREITGELFF.

The gene calls are TRBV5-1 and TRBJ1-5. In germline, CDR1 is SGHRS, CDR2 YFSETQ. The CDR3 loop spans 13 amino acids. The CDR3 loop is CASSLDSNQPQHF.

This sequence joins TRBV12-3 or TRBV12-4 and TRBJ1-2; TCRdb selects TRBD1, and the lack of DNA leaves this call unchecked. CDR3 length: 14 residues. CDR3 in amino acids: CASTPTPLGYGYTF.

The chain joins TRBV19 to TRBJ2-7; TCRdb gives TRBD1 as the D gene, but with no DNA this cannot be confirmed. The germline V gene has CDR1 LNHDA and CDR2 SQIVND (reference sequence). This CDR3 comprises 14 residues. CDR3 residues: CASSIGDSRYEQYF.

The rearrangement joins TRBV5-6 to TRBJ2-4; TCRdb proposes TRBD1, but this gene call is untestable without DNA. This CDR3 region has 16 residues. Germline V gene lookup returns CDR1 SGHDT and CDR2 YYEEEE. The CDR3 reads CASSPDRGSFENIQYF.

The rearrangement uses TRBV20-1 and TRBJ2-2; without DNA, the TCRdb call of TRBD1 cannot be checked. Germline assignment: CDR1 DFQATT and CDR2 SNEGSKA (reference sequence). The CDR3 loop spans 14 amino acids. Here the CDR3 reads CSPYRGLVTGELFF.

The chain joins TRBV11-2 to TRBJ2-1; there is no DNA to check the TCRdb D call of TRBD1. Per the germline V gene, CDR1 is SGHAT and CDR2 is FQNNGV. The CDR3 sequence is 14 residues long. The CDR3 sequence is CASSGEGTYNEQFF.

This sequence joins TRBV5-1 and TRBJ2-5; TCRdb lists TRBD1, though no DNA is available to test this call. The CDR3 sequence is 16 residues long. Germline CDR1 reads SGHRS; CDR2 reads YFSETQ. CDR3 sequence: CASSRLGTGGQETQYF.

The chain carries TRBV6-1 and TRBJ1-6. The germline V gene encodes CDR1 MNHNS and CDR2 SASEGT. This CDR3 comprises 12 residues. CDR3 in amino acids: CASSGGNSPLHF.

This chain links TRBV7-6 with TRBJ2-2; TCRdb designates TRBD1, a call that cannot be tested without DNA. This CDR3 spans 16 amino acids. From germline, CDR1 is SGHVS and CDR2 FNYEAQ. The CDR3 loop reads CASSRGQGGWTGELFF.

CDR3 loop: CASNGANYGYTF. V is TRBV12-3 or TRBV12-4 and J is TRBJ1-2. CDR3 size: 12 residues.

The V and J genes are TRBV28 and TRBJ2-5; TCRdb picks TRBD1, but there is no DNA to check that call. The CDR3 sequence is 15 residues long. CDR1 is MDHEN and CDR2 is SYDVKM in the germline V gene. This CDR3 reads CASSLWATGQETQYF. Full variable domain (missing parts from reference TRBV28 and TRBJ2-5): DVKVTQSSRYLVKRTGEKVFLECVQDMDHENMFWYRQDPGLGLRLIYFSYDVKMKEKGDIPEGYSVSREKKERFSLILESASTNQTSMYLCASSLWATGQETQYFGPGTRLLVL.

The chain carries TRBV6-1 and TRBJ2-2. CDR1 and CDR2 (germline): MNHNS, SASEGT. The CDR3 spans 15 residues. CDR3 residues: CASSKHTANTGELFF.

The chain links TRBV7-2 to TRBJ2-3; TCRdb designates TRBD1, a call that cannot be tested without DNA. CDR1 is SGHTA and CDR2 is FQGNSA in the germline V gene. There are 15 residues in the CDR3. The CDR3 loop reads CASSFRERGTDTQYF.

The chain is built from TRBV7-9 and TRBJ2-1; the D call of TRBD1 rests on TCRdb alone, since no DNA is present to check it. There are 16 residues in the CDR3. Germline loops: CDR1 SEHNR, CDR2 FQNEAQ (reference sequence). Here the CDR3 reads CASGSVEGGDYNEQFF.